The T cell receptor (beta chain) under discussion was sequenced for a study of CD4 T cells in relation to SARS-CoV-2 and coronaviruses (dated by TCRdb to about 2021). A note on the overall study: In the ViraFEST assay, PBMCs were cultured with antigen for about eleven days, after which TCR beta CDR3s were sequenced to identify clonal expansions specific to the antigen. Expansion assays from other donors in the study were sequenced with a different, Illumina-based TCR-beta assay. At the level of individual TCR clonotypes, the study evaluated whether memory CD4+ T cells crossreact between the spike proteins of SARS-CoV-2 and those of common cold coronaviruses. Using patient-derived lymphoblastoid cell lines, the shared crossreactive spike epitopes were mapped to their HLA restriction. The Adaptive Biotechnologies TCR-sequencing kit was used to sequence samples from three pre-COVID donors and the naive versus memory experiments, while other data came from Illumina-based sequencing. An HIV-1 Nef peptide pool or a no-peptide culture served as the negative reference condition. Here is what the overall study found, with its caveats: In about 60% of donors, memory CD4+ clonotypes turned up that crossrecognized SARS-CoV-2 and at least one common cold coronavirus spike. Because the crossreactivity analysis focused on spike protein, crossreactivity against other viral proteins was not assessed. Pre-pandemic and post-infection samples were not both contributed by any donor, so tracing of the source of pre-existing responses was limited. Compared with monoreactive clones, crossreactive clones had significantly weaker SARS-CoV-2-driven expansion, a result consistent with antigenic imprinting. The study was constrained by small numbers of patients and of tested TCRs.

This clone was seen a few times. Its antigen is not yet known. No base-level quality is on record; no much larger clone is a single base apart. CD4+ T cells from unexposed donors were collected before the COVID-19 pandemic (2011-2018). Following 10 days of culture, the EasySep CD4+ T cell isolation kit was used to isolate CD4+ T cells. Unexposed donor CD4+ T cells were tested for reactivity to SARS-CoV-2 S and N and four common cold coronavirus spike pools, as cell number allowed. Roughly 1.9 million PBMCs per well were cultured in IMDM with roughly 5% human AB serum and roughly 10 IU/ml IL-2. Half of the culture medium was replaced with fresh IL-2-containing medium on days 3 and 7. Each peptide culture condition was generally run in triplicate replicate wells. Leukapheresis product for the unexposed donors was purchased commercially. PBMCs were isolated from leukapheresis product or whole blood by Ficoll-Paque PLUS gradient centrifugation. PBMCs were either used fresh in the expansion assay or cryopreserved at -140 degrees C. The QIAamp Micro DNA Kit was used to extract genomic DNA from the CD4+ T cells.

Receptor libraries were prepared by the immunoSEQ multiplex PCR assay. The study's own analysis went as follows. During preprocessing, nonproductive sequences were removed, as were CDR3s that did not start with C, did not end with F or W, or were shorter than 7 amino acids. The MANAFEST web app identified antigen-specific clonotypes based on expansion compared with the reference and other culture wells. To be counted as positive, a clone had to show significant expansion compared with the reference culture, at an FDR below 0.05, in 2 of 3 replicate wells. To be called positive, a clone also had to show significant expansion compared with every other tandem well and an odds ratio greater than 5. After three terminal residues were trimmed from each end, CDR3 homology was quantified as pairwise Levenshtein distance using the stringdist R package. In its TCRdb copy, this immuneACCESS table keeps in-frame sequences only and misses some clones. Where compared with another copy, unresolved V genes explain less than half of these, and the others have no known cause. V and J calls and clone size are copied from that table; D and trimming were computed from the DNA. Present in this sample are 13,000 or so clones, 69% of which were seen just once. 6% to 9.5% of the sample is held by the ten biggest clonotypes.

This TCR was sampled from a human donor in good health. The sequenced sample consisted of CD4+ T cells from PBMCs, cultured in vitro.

The DNA sequence is TGTGCCAGCAGTTTTGGGGACGCCTCCTACGAGCAGTACTTC. This gives the protein CASSFGDASYEQYF. The chain employs TRBV28 and TRBJ2-7; the D gene may be TRBD1 or TRBD2, since each aligns over 5 bases. CDR1 and CDR2, looked up from the germline V gene, are MDHEN and SYDVKM. Between the V and J ends, shortened by 3 bases and 0 bases respectively, the junction contains 9 bases. Spanning cysteine to phenylalanine, the CDR3 consists of 14 amino acids. Of all the DNA, just the CDR3 is kept, 42 bases in frame from base 1.